These T cell receptor beta chains were read from a single sample in a study of blood T cell repertoires in COVID-19. Sequencing used immunoSEQ multiplex PCR; TCRdb keeps in-frame clones, though not all of them. Here the sample spans about 440,000 clones, around 91% being singletons. Sequencing used PBMCs or T cells enriched from blood (not recorded which). These receptors came from a man aged 18 to 29 who had recovered from COVID-19. Both conserved end residues are part of each CDR3. Each record gives: D gene, V gene, J gene, clone size, CDR3 DNA, CDR3 protein. A D gene is named only where the DNA matches it firmly. Not every row has a clone size; where given, it reads once, few, many or a size class.

NA,TRBV28,TRBJ2-2,NA,TGTGCCAGCAGTTTTCTCACCGGGGAGCTGTTTTTT,CASSFLTGELFF
TRBD2,TRBV2,TRBJ2-1,few,TGTGCCAGCAGTGTCTCGGGGGGGCAGGGGAAAACTTACAATGAGCAGTTCTTC,CASSVSGGQGKTYNEQFF
TRBD1,TRBV10-3,TRBJ1-1,NA,TGTGCCATCAGTGGACAGGGTACGAACACTGAAGCTTTCTTT,CAISGQGTNTEAFF
TRBD2,TRBV6-1,TRBJ2-1,few,TGTGCCAGCAGTGAAGCACGGCTAGCGGGGGGGAGCTCCTACAATGAGCAGTTCTTC,CASSEARLAGGSSYNEQFF
NA,TRBV10-3,TRBJ1-1,NA,TGTGCCATCACCCTGACACGAAAGCAGCCTACCATGAACACTGAAGCTTTCTTT,CAITLTRKQPTMNTEAFF
NA,TRBV6-1,TRBJ1-5,NA,TGTGCCAGCAGTGAAGATTACAGGGTGAATCAGCCCCAGCATTTT,CASSEDYRVNQPQHF
TRBD1,TRBV18,TRBJ1-1,NA,TGTGCCAGCTCACCCGGACAGGACACTGAAGCTTTCTTT,CASSPGQDTEAFF
NA,TRBV14,TRBJ1-1,NA,TGTGCCAGCAGCCAAGAGAAGTCCAGGGGAGTCTTCACTGAAGCTTTCTTT,CASSQEKSRGVFTEAFF
NA,TRBV5-6,TRBJ1-1,NA,TGTGCCAGCAGCCCCGTCGGGGACACTGAAGCTTTCTTT,CASSPVGDTEAFF
TRBD1,TRBV29-1,TRBJ2-7,NA,TGCAGCGTTGGTCGTATTAGTCTTCGGGACAGGGGCGTTCATTCCTCCTACGAGCAGTACTTC,CSVGRISLRDRGVHSSYEQYF
NA,TRBV19,TRBJ1-5,NA,TGTGCCAGTAGTATAGGGGGAGGGGCAGATCAGCCCCAGCATTTT,CASSIGGGADQPQHF
TRBD2,TRBV12-3/TRBV12-4,TRBJ2-7,once,TGTGCCAGCAGGTCCGGGACTAGCTTCGAGCAGTACTTC,CASRSGTSFEQYF
NA,TRBV18,TRBJ1-4,NA,TGTGCCAGCTCACCACGGGATGGAGGCAGTGAAAAACTGTTTTTT,CASSPRDGGSEKLFF
NA,TRBV5-6,TRBJ2-5,NA,TGTGCCAGCAGCTTAGGACTGCCAGAGACCCAGTACTTC,CASSLGLPETQYF
NA,TRBV5-8,TRBJ1-2,once,TGTGCCAGCAGGGAGAACTATGGCTACACCTTC,CASRENYGYTF
NA,TRBV7-9,TRBJ1-1,few,TGTGCCAGCAGCTTAGAGGGCAGCGGAGAAGCTTTCTTT,CASSLEGSGEAFF
TRBD2,TRBV6-5,TRBJ2-7,NA,TGTGCCAGCAGTCCGACCGGGAGGATCTCCTACGAGCAGTACTTC,CASSPTGRISYEQYF
TRBD1,TRBV23-1,TRBJ1-1,NA,TGCGCCAGCAGTCACTCCCGTTCCTACTCCAGGGGGCGAGGTGAAGCTTTCTTT,CASSHSRSYSRGRGEAFF
TRBD1,TRBV19,TRBJ1-5,NA,TGTGCCAGTAGTCCACAGGGGCCCCACCAGCCCCAGCATTTT,CASSPQGPHQPQHF
TRBD2,TRBV28,TRBJ2-7,once,TGTGCCAGCAGTTCCTGGACTAGCGGGGGCCTCTACGAGCAGTACTTC,CASSSWTSGGLYEQYF
NA,TRBV6-5,TRBJ1-2,NA,TGTGCCAGCCCAAGGTCAAACTACGGGGGCTACACCTTC,CASPRSNYGGYTF
NA,TRBV30,TRBJ1-1,NA,TGTGCCTGGAGTGTACTAGAAGAAGCTTTCTTT,CAWSVLEEAFF
TRBD1,TRBV7-8,TRBJ2-7,NA,TGTGCCAGCAGCTATCCAGGGGGTACCTACGAGCAGTACTTC,CASSYPGGTYEQYF
NA,TRBV12-1,TRBJ1-6,NA,TGTGCCAGCAGCTTTGGCGGACTTCAGACTATCGATAATTCACCCCTCCACTTT,CASSFGGLQTIDNSPLHF
NA,TRBV21-1,TRBJ1-6,NA,TGTGCCAGCCACGGGGGGGGCCGGCGTTCACCCCTCCACTTT,CASHGGGRRSPLHF
NA,TRBV12-5,TRBJ1-1,NA,TGTGCTAGTGGTTTGGACAGGGAAGCTTTCTTT,CASGLDREAFF
NA,TRBV9,TRBJ2-3,NA,TGTGCCAGCAGCCCCCAGTTTGAGGGAACGCAGTATTTT,CASSPQFEGTQYF
TRBD1,TRBV28,TRBJ1-3,NA,TGTGCCAGCAGTCCCGGACAGGGCCACTCTGGAAACACCATATATTTT,CASSPGQGHSGNTIYF
NA,TRBV12-3/TRBV12-4,TRBJ1-1,NA,TGTGCCAGCAGTTTTGCAGAGAACACTGAAGCTTTCTTT,CASSFAENTEAFF
TRBD1,TRBV19,TRBJ2-4,few,TGTGCCAGTAGTATTTACCAGGGGGCCACCAAAAACATTCAGTACTTC,CASSIYQGATKNIQYF
NA,TRBV20-1,TRBJ2-7,NA,TGCAGTGCTAGTTCGGGACACCTGTCCTACGAGCAGTACTTC,CSASSGHLSYEQYF
NA,TRBV28,TRBJ2-2,NA,TGTGCCAGCAGTCCGACAGACACCGGGGAGCTGTTTTTT,CASSPTDTGELFF
NA,TRBV24-1,TRBJ1-1,NA,TGTGCCACCAGTGATTTGAGCGAGGCTGAAGCTTTCTTT,CATSDLSEAEAFF
NA,TRBV19,TRBJ1-5,once,TGTGCCAGTAGCCCCCGGAGGGCCCTATATAGCAATCAGCCCCAGCATTTT,CASSPRRALYSNQPQHF
TRBD1,TRBV7-9,TRBJ1-4,once,TGTGCCAGCAGCAAAAACAGGGGTCTTTCTGAAAAACTGTTTTTT,CASSKNRGLSEKLFF
NA,TRBV6-5,TRBJ1-1,NA,TGTGCCAGCAGTTACTCGTCCAGCGTGAACACTGAAGCTTTCTTT,CASSYSSSVNTEAFF
NA,TRBV3-1/TRBV3-2,TRBJ1-2,NA,TGTGCCAGCAGCCAAGTACAGGACAGTGGCTACACCTTC,CASSQVQDSGYTF
TRBD1,TRBV18,TRBJ1-2,NA,TGTGCCAGCGGAAGACAGGGGACAACGGAGGGCTACACCTTC,CASGRQGTTEGYTF
TRBD1,TRBV5-1,TRBJ2-1,NA,TGCGCCAGCAACTACAGGGGGGTTAACTACAATGAGCAGTTCTTC,CASNYRGVNYNEQFF
NA,TRBV5-1,TRBJ2-2,once,TGCGCCAGCAGCTTGGTTCCCGGCGGTGAAAGCACCGGGGAGCTGTTTTTT,CASSLVPGGESTGELFF
NA,TRBV28,TRBJ1-2,NA,TGTGCCAGCAGTTCAGGGGATGGCTACACCTTC,CASSSGDGYTF
TRBD1,TRBV3-1/TRBV3-2,TRBJ1-1,NA,TGTGCCAGCAGCCAAGACGTGACAGGGGAGAACACTGAAGCTTTCTTT,CASSQDVTGENTEAFF
NA,TRBV2,TRBJ2-1,few,TGTGCCAGCAAGCCCAACCAACACAATGAGCAGTTCTTC,CASKPNQHNEQFF
NA,TRBV30,TRBJ1-6,NA,TGTGCCTGGAGCCTAGACGGGAAAGGGGGATCACCCCTCCACTTT,CAWSLDGKGGSPLHF
NA,TRBV18,TRBJ2-7,NA,TGTGCCAGCTCACGTACCGGGACTGAGAGCTCCTACGAGCAGTACTTC,CASSRTGTESSYEQYF
TRBD2,TRBV28,TRBJ2-1,NA,TGTGCCAGCAGTTTCCCTAGCGGTCGTGATGAGCAGTTCTTC,CASSFPSGRDEQFF
NA,TRBV28,TRBJ2-7,NA,TGTGCCAGCGTGGGGGGCGGGAGTGAATATCGGAACGAGCAGTACTTC,CASVGGGSEYRNEQYF
NA,TRBV11-2,TRBJ1-1,NA,TGTGCCAGCAGCTTAGGTAGAGCTGAAGCTTTCTTT,CASSLGRAEAFF
NA,TRBV10-3,TRBJ1-2,NA,TGTGCCATCAGTGTCACAAACTATGGCTACACCTTC,CAISVTNYGYTF
TRBD1,TRBV18,TRBJ2-1,few,TGTGCCAGCTCACCCTCCGGGACAGCCAACAATGAGCAGTTCTTC,CASSPSGTANNEQFF
TRBD1,TRBV6-5,TRBJ1-2,NA,TGTGCCAGCAGTCCCCGGGACAGGGGTACTGGCTACACCTTC,CASSPRDRGTGYTF
TRBD1,TRBV19,TRBJ1-2,NA,TGTGCCAGTAGTATCTCCTCAGGGGGCGCTGGCTATGGCTACACCTTC,CASSISSGGAGYGYTF
NA,TRBV15,TRBJ2-5,NA,TGTGCCACCAGCAGAGCCGTTCGGACAGCCATCCAAGAGACCCAGTACTTC,CATSRAVRTAIQETQYF
NA,TRBV28,TRBJ1-3,NA,TGTGCCAGCACCCACAGGACATACTCTGGAAACACCATATATTTT,CASTHRTYSGNTIYF
NA,TRBV6-5,TRBJ2-5,NA,TGTGCCACGTACTCGGGGACCCAGTACTTC,CATYSGTQYF
NA,TRBV23-1,TRBJ1-1,NA,TGCGCCAGCAGTCAATCCCGGGCTCTGGAGGGGCCAATGAACACTGAAGCTTTCTTT,CASSQSRALEGPMNTEAFF
TRBD1,TRBV29-1,TRBJ2-5,NA,TGCAGCGCCGCGACAGGGGGACGGGGAGAGACCCAGTACTTC,CSAATGGRGETQYF
TRBD2,TRBV3-1/TRBV3-2,TRBJ2-1,NA,TGTGCCAGCAGCCAAGACTGGCTAGCGGGTGGTGAGCAGTTCTTC,CASSQDWLAGGEQFF
NA,TRBV3-1/TRBV3-2,TRBJ1-2,NA,TGTGCCAGCAGCCCCACGGGGCGGGAGGGCTACACCTTC,CASSPTGREGYTF